The present T cell receptor beta chain was sequenced within a study of T cells in Graves' hyperthyroidism and ophthalmopathy. Whole-study findings and limits: The model forecast ophthalmopathy, anticipating it by a median roughly 6.3 months before onset.

Between the trimmed V and J ends, which lost 5 bases and 1 base, there was a span of 11 bases. Germline V gene lookup returns CDR1 DFQATT and CDR2 SNEGSKA (reference sequence). The CDR3 loop spans 13 amino acids. Researchers took RNA transcripts and amplified the TCR beta CDR3 regions from them. The HTBI primer set was used in a first-round RT-PCR of the TCR CDR3. MiXCR was run by TCRdb on the multiplex PCR reads, yielding one entry per CDR3 protein. The sample lists about 600,000 distinct CDR3 sequences; roughly a sixth were seen once. This clonotype appeared many times. The antigen remains unidentified. The PBMCs were sourced from fresh peripheral blood (about 9.7 ml).

Sequencing was performed on blood. This receptor was taken from a woman aged 40 to 50 with Graves' ophthalmopathy. The gene calls are TRBV20-1 and TRBJ1-1; a possible D gene is TRBD1 (6 bases). The CDR3, as DNA: TGCAGTGCTGCGACGGGACAGAACACTGAAGCTTTCTTT. Translation: CSAATGQNTEAFF.